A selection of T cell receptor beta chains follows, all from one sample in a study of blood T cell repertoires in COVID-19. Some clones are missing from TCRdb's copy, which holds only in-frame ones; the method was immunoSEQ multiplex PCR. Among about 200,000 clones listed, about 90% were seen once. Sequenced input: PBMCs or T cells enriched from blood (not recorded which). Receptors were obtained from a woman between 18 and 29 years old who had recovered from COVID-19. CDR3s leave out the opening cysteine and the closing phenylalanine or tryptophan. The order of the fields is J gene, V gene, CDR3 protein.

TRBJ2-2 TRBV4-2 ASSHPGLAGETGELF
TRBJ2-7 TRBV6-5 ASSYSPVASYEQY
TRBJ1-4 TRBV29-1 SVQGANEKLF
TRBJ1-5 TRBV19 ASKEQATNQPQH
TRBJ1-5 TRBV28 ASSGTGVQPQH
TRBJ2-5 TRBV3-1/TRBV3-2 ASSQENYPSETQY
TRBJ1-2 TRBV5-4 ASSLGQGTYGYT
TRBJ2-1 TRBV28 ASSLGGGNEQF
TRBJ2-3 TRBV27 ASSATSGGLTDTQY
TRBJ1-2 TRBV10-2 ASSVGDAYGYT
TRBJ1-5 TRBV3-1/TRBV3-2 ASSQWAGSNQPQH
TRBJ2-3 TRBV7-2 ASSKTSGGAYFTDTQY
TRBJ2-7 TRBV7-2 ASSVAGPAYEQY
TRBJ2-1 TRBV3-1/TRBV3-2 ASTGGYNEQF
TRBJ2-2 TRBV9 ASSVGTGANTGELF
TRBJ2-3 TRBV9 ASSPGGLPTRYATLTDTQY
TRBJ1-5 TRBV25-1 ANRQIYQPQH
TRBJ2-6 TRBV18 ASSPPVNRGGNVLT
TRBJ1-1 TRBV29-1 SVGTGGATEAF
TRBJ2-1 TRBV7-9 ASSLRDRVVNEQF
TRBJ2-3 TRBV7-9 ASSPRLAGGRTDTQY
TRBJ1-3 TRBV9 ASSVEQNRNTIY
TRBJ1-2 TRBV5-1 ASSPTGDDGYT
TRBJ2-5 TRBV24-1 ATSDLQRGPETQY
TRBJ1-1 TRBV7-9 ASSLGREGEAF
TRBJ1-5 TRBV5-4 ASSLVPDQPQH
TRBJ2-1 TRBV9 ASSATSGVYNEQF
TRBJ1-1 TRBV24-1 ATSDLMGSEAF
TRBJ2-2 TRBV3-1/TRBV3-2 ASSPVTSGGWSTGELF
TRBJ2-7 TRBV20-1 SASQGQFGEQY
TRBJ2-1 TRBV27 ASSLWGGNNEQF
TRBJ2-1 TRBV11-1 ASSLLTSGGYNEQF
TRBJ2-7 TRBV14 ASSRYGQMSSYEQY
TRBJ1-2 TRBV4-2 ASSQDSKAGGKAYGYT
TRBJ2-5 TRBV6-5 ASSTPPSAQY
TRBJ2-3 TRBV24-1 ATSDLSGVTPDTQY
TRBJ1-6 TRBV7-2 ASSFGGNSPLH
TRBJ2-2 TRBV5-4 ASSLPRLVGSGELF
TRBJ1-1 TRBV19 ASSIADNTEAF
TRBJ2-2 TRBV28 ASSFPEDTGELF
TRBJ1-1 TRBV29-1 SVVRGMNTEAF
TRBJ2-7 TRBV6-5 ASSPTGGTYEQY
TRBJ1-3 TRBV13 ASTPVGFISGNTIY
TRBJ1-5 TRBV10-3 AISEGGGSNQPQH
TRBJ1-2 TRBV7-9 ASSLGGTGDGYT
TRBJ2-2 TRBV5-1 ASSLAQANTGELF
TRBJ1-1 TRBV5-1 ASSLAPGVNTEAF
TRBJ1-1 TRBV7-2 ASSRSGGASTEAF
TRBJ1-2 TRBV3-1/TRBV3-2 ASSQDRTANYGYT
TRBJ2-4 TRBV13 ASSSTGGLAKNIQY
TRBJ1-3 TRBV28 ASSSGSTVDTIY
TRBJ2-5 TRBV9 ASSAFSGGVQETQY
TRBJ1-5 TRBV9 ASSVGSGNNQPQH
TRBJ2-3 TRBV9 ASSDSGTQY
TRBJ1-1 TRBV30 ASNLQGNTEAF
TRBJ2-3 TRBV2 ASRGLTDTQY
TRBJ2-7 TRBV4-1 ASSQDTRNYEQY